The T cell receptor beta chain described here comes from a study of T cell repertoires in cytomegalovirus infection. Study results and limitations: Adding up the frequency of public TCR beta families identified people who carried CMV plus the relevant HLA. Predominance within the ex vivo response was attributable to HLA-C-restricted CMV-specific TCR beta clonotypes.

TCRdb independently ran MiXCR on the reads; one entry per CDR3 protein. This table holds approximately 600,000 distinct CDR3 sequences, just under 40% found once. As concerns this clonotype: What it binds is not known.

Sequenced material: cultured PBMCs, taken from culture after CMV antigen stimulation. The receptor was derived from a human donor in good health (CMV status not recorded). Some clones in this sample may be carry-over from other donors' samples.

The CDR3 spells CSARRGGRGYNEQFF. DNA for the CDR3: TGCAGTGCTAGGCGGGGGGGCCGTGGGTACAATGAGCAGTTCTTC. The V gene is TRBV20-1, the J gene TRBJ2-1, with 9 bases matching TRBD2. Germline CDR1 and CDR2: DFQATT and SNEGSKA (reference sequence). V was clipped by 3 bases and J by 4 bases; unmatched bases: 7. The CDR3 runs to 15 residues.